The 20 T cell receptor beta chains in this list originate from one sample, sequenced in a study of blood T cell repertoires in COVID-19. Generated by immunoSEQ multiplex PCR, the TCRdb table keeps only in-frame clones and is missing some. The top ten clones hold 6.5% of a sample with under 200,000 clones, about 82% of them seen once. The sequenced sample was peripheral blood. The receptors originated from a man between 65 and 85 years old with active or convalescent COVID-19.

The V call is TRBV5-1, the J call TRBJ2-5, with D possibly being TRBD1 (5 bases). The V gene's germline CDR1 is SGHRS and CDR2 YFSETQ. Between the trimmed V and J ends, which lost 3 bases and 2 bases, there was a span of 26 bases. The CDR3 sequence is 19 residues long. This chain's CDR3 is CASSSAPPRDRGLQETQYF. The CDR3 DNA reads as TGCGCCAGCAGCTCGGCCCCACCCAGGGATAGGGGTTTACAAGAGACCCAGTACTTC.

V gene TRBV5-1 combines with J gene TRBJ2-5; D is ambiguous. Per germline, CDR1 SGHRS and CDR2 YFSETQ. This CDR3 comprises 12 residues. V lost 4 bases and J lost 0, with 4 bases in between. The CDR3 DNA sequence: TGCGCCAGCAGCCTTTACCAAGAGACCCAGTACTTC. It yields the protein CASSLYQETQYF.

The CDR3 here is CASSLGGMTSTDTQYF. CDR3 DNA sequence: TGCGCCAGCAGCTTAGGAGGGATGACTAGCACAGATACGCAGTATTTT. The V call is TRBV5-1, the J call TRBJ2-3; D might be TRBD2 (6 bases). The CDR3 has 16 residues. Deletions cut 2 bases from V and 0 bases from J, with 13 bases between. Germline V CDR1 and CDR2: SGHRS, YFSETQ. The full variable domain, rest sourced from reference TRBV5-1 and TRBJ2-3, is KAGVTQTPRYLIKTRGQQVTLSCSPISGHRSVSWYQQTPGQGLQFLFEYFSETQRNKGNFPGRFSGRQFSNSRSEMNVSTLELGDSALYLCASSLGGMTSTDTQYFGPGTRLTVL.

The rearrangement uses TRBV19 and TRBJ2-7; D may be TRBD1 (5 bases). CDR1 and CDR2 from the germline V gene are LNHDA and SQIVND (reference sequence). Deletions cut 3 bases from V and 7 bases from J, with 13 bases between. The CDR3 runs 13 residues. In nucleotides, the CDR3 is TGTGCCAGTAGTATCGGAAAGGGGCGGGAGCAGTACTTC. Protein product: CASSIGKGREQYF.

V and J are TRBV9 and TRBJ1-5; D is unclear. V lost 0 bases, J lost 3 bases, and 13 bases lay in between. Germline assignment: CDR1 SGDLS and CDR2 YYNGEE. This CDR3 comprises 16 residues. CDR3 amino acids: CASSVGPQASNQPQHF. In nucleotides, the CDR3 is TGTGCCAGCAGCGTAGGTCCGCAAGCTTCCAATCAGCCCCAGCATTTT.

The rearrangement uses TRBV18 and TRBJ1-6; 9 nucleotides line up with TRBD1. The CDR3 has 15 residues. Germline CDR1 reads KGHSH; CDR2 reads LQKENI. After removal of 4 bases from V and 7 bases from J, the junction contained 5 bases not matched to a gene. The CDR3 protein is CASSQQGAYNSPLHF. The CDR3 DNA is TGTGCCAGCTCACAACAGGGGGCGTACAATTCACCCCTCCACTTT.

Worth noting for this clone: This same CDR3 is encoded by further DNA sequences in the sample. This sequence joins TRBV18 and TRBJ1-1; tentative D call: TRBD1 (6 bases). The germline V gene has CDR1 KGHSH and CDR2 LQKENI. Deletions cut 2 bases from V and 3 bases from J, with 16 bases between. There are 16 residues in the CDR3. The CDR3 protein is CASSPTQQGRDTEAFF. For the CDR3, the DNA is TGTGCCAGCTCACCAACACAACAGGGTCGGGACACTGAAGCTTTCTTT.

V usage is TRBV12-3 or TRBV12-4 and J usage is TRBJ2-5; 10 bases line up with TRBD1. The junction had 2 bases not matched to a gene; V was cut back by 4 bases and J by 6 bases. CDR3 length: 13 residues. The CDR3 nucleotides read TGTGCCAGCAGTTGGGACAGGGGTCAGACCCAGTACTTC. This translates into CASSWDRGQTQYF.

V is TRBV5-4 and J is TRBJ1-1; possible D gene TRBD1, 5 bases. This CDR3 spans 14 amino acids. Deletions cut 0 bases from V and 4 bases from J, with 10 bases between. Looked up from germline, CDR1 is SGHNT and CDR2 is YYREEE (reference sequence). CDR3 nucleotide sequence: TGTGCCAGCAGCTTGGTTCAGGGTGGCACTGAAGCTTTCTTT. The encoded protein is CASSLVQGGTEAFF.

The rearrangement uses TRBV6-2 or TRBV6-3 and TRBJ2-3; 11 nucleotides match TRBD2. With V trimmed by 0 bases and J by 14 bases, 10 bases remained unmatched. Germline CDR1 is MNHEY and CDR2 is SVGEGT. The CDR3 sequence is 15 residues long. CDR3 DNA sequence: TGTGCCAGCAGTTACTCGTTCGGCCCTAGCGGGGGGTCGTATTTT. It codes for CASSYSFGPSGGSYF.

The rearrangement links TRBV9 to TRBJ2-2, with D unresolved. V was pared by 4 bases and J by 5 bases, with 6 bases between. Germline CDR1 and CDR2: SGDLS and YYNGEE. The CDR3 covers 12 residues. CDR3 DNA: TGTGCCAGCAGCCAGATGACCGGGGAGCTGTTTTTT. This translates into CASSQMTGELFF.

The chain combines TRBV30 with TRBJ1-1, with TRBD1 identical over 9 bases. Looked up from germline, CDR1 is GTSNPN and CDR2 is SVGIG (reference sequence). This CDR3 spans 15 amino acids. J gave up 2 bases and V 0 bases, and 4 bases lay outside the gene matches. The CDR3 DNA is TGTGCCTGGAGTGTAGGACAGGGGATAAACACTGAAGCTTTCTTT. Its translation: CAWSVGQGINTEAFF.

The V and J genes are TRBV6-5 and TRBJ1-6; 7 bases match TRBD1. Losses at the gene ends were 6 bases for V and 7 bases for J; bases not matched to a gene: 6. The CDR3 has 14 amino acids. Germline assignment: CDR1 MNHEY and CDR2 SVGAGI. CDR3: CASSRQGWNSPLHF. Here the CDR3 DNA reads TGTGCCAGCAGCCGACAGGGTTGGAATTCACCCCTCCACTTT.

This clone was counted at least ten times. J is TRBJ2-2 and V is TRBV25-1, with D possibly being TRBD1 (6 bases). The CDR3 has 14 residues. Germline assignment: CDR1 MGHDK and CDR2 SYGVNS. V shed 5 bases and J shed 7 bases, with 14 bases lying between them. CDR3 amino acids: CASSNKQGIGELFF. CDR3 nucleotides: TGTGCCAGCAGTAATAAACAGGGTATCGGGGAGCTGTTTTTT.

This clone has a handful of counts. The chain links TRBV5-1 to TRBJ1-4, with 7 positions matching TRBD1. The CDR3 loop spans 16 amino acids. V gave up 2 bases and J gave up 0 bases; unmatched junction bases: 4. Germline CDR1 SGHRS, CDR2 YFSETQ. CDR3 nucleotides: TGCGCCAGCAGCTTACGGGACAGTGCAACTAATGAAAAACTGTTTTTT. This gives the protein CASSLRDSATNEKLFF.

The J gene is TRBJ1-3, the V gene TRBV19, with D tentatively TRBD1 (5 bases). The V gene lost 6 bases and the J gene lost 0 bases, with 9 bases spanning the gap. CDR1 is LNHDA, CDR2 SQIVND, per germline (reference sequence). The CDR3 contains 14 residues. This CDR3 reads CASRAGGSGNTIYF. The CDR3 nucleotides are TGTGCCAGTAGGGCGGGGGGCTCTGGAAACACCATATATTTT.

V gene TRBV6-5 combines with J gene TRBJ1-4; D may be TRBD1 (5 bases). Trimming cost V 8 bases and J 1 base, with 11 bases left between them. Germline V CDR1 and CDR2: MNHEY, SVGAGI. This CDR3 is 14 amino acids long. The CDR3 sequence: CASSSTETNEKLFF. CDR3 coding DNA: TGTGCCAGCTCGTCGACAGAAACTAATGAAAAACTGTTTTTT.

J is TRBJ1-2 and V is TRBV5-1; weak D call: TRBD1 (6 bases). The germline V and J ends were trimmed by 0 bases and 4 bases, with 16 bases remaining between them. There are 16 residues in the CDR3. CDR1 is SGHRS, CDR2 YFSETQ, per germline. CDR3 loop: CASSLVSGETPYGYTF. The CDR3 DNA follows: TGCGCCAGCAGCTTGGTGTCAGGGGAGACCCCCTATGGCTACACCTTC. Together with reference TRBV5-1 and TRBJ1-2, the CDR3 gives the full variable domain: KAGVTQTPRYLIKTRGQQVTLSCSPISGHRSVSWYQQTPGQGLQFLFEYFSETQRNKGNFPGRFSGRQFSNSRSEMNVSTLELGDSALYLCASSLVSGETPYGYTFGSGTRLTVV.

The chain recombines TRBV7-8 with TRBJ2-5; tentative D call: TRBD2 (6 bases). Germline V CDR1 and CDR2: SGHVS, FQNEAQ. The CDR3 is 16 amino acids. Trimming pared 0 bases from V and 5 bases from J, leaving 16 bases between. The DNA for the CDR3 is TGTGCCAGCAGCTTAGCGGTACTAGCTGGAATTGAGACCCAGTACTTC. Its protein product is CASSLAVLAGIETQYF.

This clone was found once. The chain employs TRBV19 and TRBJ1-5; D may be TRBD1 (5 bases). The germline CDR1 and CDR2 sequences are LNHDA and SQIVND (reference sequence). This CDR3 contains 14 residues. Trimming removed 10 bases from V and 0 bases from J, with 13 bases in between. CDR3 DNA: TGTGCCATTGGGGCCCCTTATAGCAATCAGCCCCAGCATTTT. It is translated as CAIGAPYSNQPQHF.